These 26 T cell receptor beta chains were all obtained from the same sample, sequenced in a study of OX40 agonist ivuxolimab in advanced cancers. The protocol was immunoSEQ multiplex PCR, while the TCRdb copy is restricted to in-frame clones and leaves out a portion. This table holds some 130,000 clones, about 92% found once. Sequencing was performed on CD4+ or CD8+ T cells sorted from blood, taken in a trial of the OX40 agonist ivuxolimab. These TCRs come from an adult with an advanced solid tumor such as melanoma, head and neck, liver or kidney cancer.

This sequence joins TRBV2 and TRBJ2-2; possible D gene TRBD2, 6 bases. The CDR3 consists of 16 residues. Between the trimmed V and J ends, which lost 6 bases and 4 bases, there was a span of 18 bases. Germline V gene sequence: CDR1 SNHLY, CDR2 FYNNEI. This chain's CDR3 is CASSLLAPPTTGELFF. The CDR3 region has the DNA TGTGCCAGCAGCCTACTAGCTCCGCCAACCACCGGGGAGCTGTTTTTT.

This rearrangement joins TRBV6-5 to TRBJ1-1; D is unclear. Trimming removed 2 bases from V and 0 bases from J, with 7 bases in between. Germline CDR1 reads MNHEY; CDR2 reads SVGAGI. This CDR3 has 14 amino acids. The CDR3 DNA reads TGTGCCAGCAGTTACGGGCAGTTGAACACTGAAGCTTTCTTT. As protein: CASSYGQLNTEAFF.

This clone was observed a handful of times. The rearrangement links TRBV5-4 to TRBJ1-2; TRBD1 agrees at 7 bases. The CDR3 covers 14 residues. Germline-derived CDR1 and CDR2 are SGHNT and YYREEE (reference sequence). V dropped 4 bases and J dropped 5; count of bases not matched to a gene: 8. The CDR3 reads CASSPGTVGYGYTF. CDR3 nucleotide sequence: TGTGCCAGCAGCCCCGGGACAGTGGGATATGGCTACACCTTC.

V usage is TRBV6-5 and J usage is TRBJ2-3, with 9 bases aligning to TRBD2. The CDR3 runs 14 residues. With 2 bases clipped from V and 5 bases from J, the junction kept 2 bases outside the gene matches. Germline V gene data show CDR1 as MNHEY and CDR2 as SVGAGI. The CDR3 loop is CASSYRRGGDTQYF. CDR3 DNA sequence: TGTGCCAGCAGTTACCGGCGGGGGGGAGATACGCAGTATTTT.

The chain uses TRBV5-8 and TRBJ2-1; D tentatively fits TRBD1 or TRBD2 (5 bases each). CDR1 SGHTS and CDR2 YDEGEE come from the germline V gene. The CDR3 has 13 amino acids. Trimming removed 4 bases at V and 7 bases at J, with 12 bases between. This CDR3 reads CASSPWGGNEQFF. The CDR3, as DNA: TGTGCCAGCAGCCCCTGGGGCGGGAATGAGCAGTTCTTC.

This chain joins TRBV6-5 and TRBJ2-1; D call uncertain. The germline gives CDR1 MNHEY, CDR2 SVGAGI. This CDR3 has 14 amino acids. Trimming took 7 bases from V and 10 from J, leaving 20 bases between them. In nucleotides, the CDR3 is TGTGCCAGCACCATCTCTCGACGGTCTACCGAGCAGTTCTTC. This sequence encodes CASTISRRSTEQFF.

The rearrangement joins TRBV6-1 to TRBJ2-1; D possibly corresponds to TRBD2 (5 bases). V gave up 5 bases and J gave up 7 bases, with 15 bases separating them. CDR1 MNHNS and CDR2 SASEGT come from the germline V gene. CDR3 length: 14 residues. The CDR3 protein is CASSWIPGSNEQFF. CDR3 nucleotides: TGTGCCAGCAGTTGGATCCCGGGGTCGAATGAGCAGTTCTTC.

This clone was seen only once. The rearrangement joins TRBV5-1 to TRBJ2-3, with 10 bases fitting TRBD2. J gave up 0 bases and V 4 bases, and 8 bases lay outside the gene matches. There are 17 residues in the CDR3. The germline V gene has CDR1 SGHRS and CDR2 YFSETQ. The CDR3 nucleotides read TGCGCCAGCAGCGCTGGACTAGCGGCCCGAAGCACAGATACGCAGTATTTT. It specifies CASSAGLAARSTDTQYF.

To note about this clone: One junction end does not reproduce the germline sequence, and a read error may be involved. The J gene is TRBJ2-7, the V gene TRBV10-2; 7 nucleotides agree with TRBD2. The CDR3 loop spans 11 amino acids. Germline assignment: CDR1 WSHSY and CDR2 SAAADI. The CDR3 nucleotides are TGCGCCACCCGGGGGGACCCTCTACCGAGTTTC. Translating gives CATRGDPLPSF.

J is TRBJ2-7 and V is TRBV10-2; unclear D gene. The germline gives CDR1 WSHSY, CDR2 SAAADI. The CDR3 is made up of 16 amino acids. The V end lost 2 bases, the J end lost 1 base, and 15 bases lay between the germline ends. The DNA for the CDR3 is TGCGCCAGCAGTGAGCTAGAGGCTAGGATATCCTACGAGCAGTACTTC. Residues: CASSELEARISYEQYF.

V usage is TRBV27 and J usage is TRBJ2-1, with TRBD2 matching 10 bases. J gave up 3 bases and V 6 bases, and 8 bases lay outside the gene matches. This CDR3 is 16 amino acids long. Germline V gene lookup returns CDR1 MNHEY and CDR2 SMNVEV (reference sequence). The CDR3 nucleotides read TGTGCCAGCAGGGAAGGACTAGCGGCTCACTACAATGAGCAGTTCTTC. Translating it yields CASREGLAAHYNEQFF.

The rearrangement uses TRBV7-2 and TRBJ2-3; TRBD1 aligns across 8 bases. The CDR3 is 16 amino acids. Trimming at V came to 3 bases and at J to 1 base, leaving 6 bases not matched to a gene. The germline V gene has CDR1 SGHTA and CDR2 FQGNSA. The CDR3 bases are TGTGCCAGCAGCTTCAGGGGGCGGAGAGGCACAGATACGCAGTATTTT. Translated: CASSFRGRRGTDTQYF.

V is TRBV6-5 and J is TRBJ1-1; D possibly corresponds to TRBD1 (5 bases). V shed 5 bases and J shed 3 bases, with 13 bases lying between them. In germline, CDR1 is MNHEY, CDR2 SVGAGI. CDR3 length equals 14 residues. The CDR3 DNA reads as TGTGCCAGCAGTGTCCCGGGGGGAGACACTGAAGCTTTCTTT. This sequence encodes CASSVPGGDTEAFF.

This rearrangement joins TRBV5-1 to TRBJ1-4, with 9 bases lining up with TRBD1. The germline V gene has CDR1 SGHRS and CDR2 YFSETQ. With V trimmed by 1 base and J by 7 bases, 8 bases remained unmatched. The CDR3 contains 16 residues. The CDR3 is CASSLYGQGMGEKLFF. DNA for the CDR3: TGCGCCAGCAGCTTGTACGGACAGGGGATGGGTGAAAAACTGTTTTTT.

V and J are TRBV6-6 and TRBJ1-2; the D gene is possibly TRBD1 (5 bases). V was pared by 8 bases and J by 3 bases, with 16 bases between. CDR3 length: 14 amino acids. Germline-derived CDR1 and CDR2 are MNHNY and SVGAGI (reference sequence). The CDR3 protein is CASGWGAQDYGYTF. CDR3 DNA sequence: TGTGCCAGCGGGTGGGGCGCACAAGACTATGGCTACACCTTC.

The chain joins TRBV9 to TRBJ1-6, with D uncertain. The germline CDR1 and CDR2 sequences are SGDLS and YYNGEE. This CDR3 is built from 12 residues. Trimming pared 0 bases from V and 11 bases from J, leaving 6 bases between. The CDR3 is CASSVADTPLHF. The CDR3, as DNA: TGTGCCAGCAGCGTAGCAGATACACCCCTCCACTTT.

The gene calls are TRBV7-2 and TRBJ1-1; a possible D gene is TRBD1 (5 bases). The CDR3 runs 12 residues. Germline loops: CDR1 SGHTA, CDR2 FQGNSA. Deletions cut 3 bases from V and 8 bases from J, with 10 bases between. As DNA, the CDR3 is TGTGCCAGCAGCTTTAGGACATCAGAAGCTTTCTTT. This translates into CASSFRTSEAFF.

The rearrangement uses TRBV28 and TRBJ2-7, with TRBD2 matching over 9 bases. The CDR3 totals 14 residues. The V segment lost 7 bases and the J segment 6 bases; nucleotides outside the gene matches: 10. CDR1 and CDR2 (germline): MDHEN, SYDVKM. CDR3: CASNPPSGISEQYF. The DNA for the CDR3 is TGTGCCAGCAACCCCCCTAGCGGGATCAGCGAGCAGTACTTC.

CDR3 coding DNA: TGTGCCAGCAGAGAGCCGGGCACCTACGAGCAGTACTTC. Encoded protein: CASREPGTYEQYF. V is TRBV7-2 and J is TRBJ2-7, with D hard to call. Trimming cost V 6 bases and J 2 bases, with 11 bases left between them. Germline loops: CDR1 SGHTA, CDR2 FQGNSA. The CDR3 contains 13 residues.

This clone has a single count. The chain combines TRBV10-1 with TRBJ2-1, with D perhaps matching TRBD2 (7 bases). The CDR3 is 13 residues long. The germline V and J ends were trimmed by 0 bases and 9 bases, with 9 bases remaining between them. Germline assignment: CDR1 WNHNN and CDR2 SYGVQD (reference sequence). CDR3 in DNA: TGCGCCAGCAGTGAGTCGGGGGGGCCTGAGCAGTTCTTC. Amino acid sequence: CASSESGGPEQFF.

The genes are TRBV10-3 and TRBJ1-1, with D uncertain. V lost 3 bases and J 3 bases, leaving 5 bases between the germline ends. The CDR3 loop spans 12 amino acids. Germline V gene data show CDR1 as ENHRY and CDR2 as SYGVKD. CDR3 loop: CAISDQDTEAFF. CDR3 nucleotides: TGTGCCATCAGTGACCAGGACACTGAAGCTTTCTTT.

The V call is TRBV19, the J call TRBJ1-2; maybe TRBD1 (6 bases). The CDR3 extends over 16 amino acids. Trimming left V 3 bases short and J 6 bases short, with 20 bases between. Germline V gene data show CDR1 as LNHDA and CDR2 as SQIVND (reference sequence). CDR3 sequence: CASSMETGGGSHGYTF. Written as DNA, the CDR3 is TGTGCCAGTAGTATGGAGACAGGAGGAGGGTCCCATGGCTACACCTTC.

The rearrangement uses TRBV2 and TRBJ2-7; D tentatively reads TRBD1 or TRBD2 (6 bases each). This CDR3 spans 12 amino acids. CDR1 SNHLY and CDR2 FYNNEI come from the germline V gene. V dropped 5 bases and J dropped 7 bases, with 12 bases sitting between them. The CDR3 reads CASSMDSGEQYF. In nucleotides, the CDR3 is TGTGCCAGCAGTATGGACAGCGGGGAGCAGTACTTC.

This clone was seen once. This chain uses TRBV4-1 with TRBJ2-7; TRBD1 or TRBD2 may be the D gene (5 bases each). Deletions cut 2 bases from V and 3 bases from J, with 14 bases between. The CDR3 length is 15 residues. In germline, CDR1 is MGHRA, CDR2 YSYEKL. The CDR3 sequence is CASSQPPRGLYEQYF. The DNA for the CDR3 is TGCGCCAGCAGCCAACCACCCCGGGGCCTCTACGAGCAGTACTTC.

The gene calls are TRBV19 and TRBJ2-2; 9 bases are a match to TRBD2. V gave up 6 bases and J gave up 4 bases; unmatched junction bases: 21. Germline V gene data show CDR1 as LNHDA and CDR2 as SQIVND (reference sequence). The CDR3 consists of 20 residues. CDR3 DNA: TGTGCCAGTAGGCTAATAGCCCCACTAGCGGGTCCAATCGGCACCGGGGAGCTGTTTTTT. Translation gives CASRLIAPLAGPIGTGELFF.

The chain combines TRBV11-2 with TRBJ2-5; 8 positions match TRBD2. Trimming removed 4 bases from V and 4 bases from J; junction bases left unmatched: 20. The CDR3 loop spans 19 amino acids. CDR1 is SGHAT, CDR2 FQNNGV, per germline. The CDR3 reads CASSSDLPQGLAGIETQYF. The DNA for the CDR3 is TGTGCCAGCAGCTCCGACCTCCCCCAGGGTCTAGCGGGCATAGAGACCCAGTACTTC.